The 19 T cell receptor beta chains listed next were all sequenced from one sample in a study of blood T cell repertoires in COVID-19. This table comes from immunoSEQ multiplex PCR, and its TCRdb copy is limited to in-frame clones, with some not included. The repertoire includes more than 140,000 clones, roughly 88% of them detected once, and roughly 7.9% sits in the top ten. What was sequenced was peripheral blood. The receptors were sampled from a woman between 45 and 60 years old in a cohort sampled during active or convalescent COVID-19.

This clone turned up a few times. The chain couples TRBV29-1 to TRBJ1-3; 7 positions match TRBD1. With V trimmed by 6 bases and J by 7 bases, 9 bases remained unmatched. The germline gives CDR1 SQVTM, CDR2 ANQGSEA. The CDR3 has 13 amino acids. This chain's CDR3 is CSVGKTGSNTIYF. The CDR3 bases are TGCAGCGTCGGAAAGACAGGGTCGAACACCATATATTTT.

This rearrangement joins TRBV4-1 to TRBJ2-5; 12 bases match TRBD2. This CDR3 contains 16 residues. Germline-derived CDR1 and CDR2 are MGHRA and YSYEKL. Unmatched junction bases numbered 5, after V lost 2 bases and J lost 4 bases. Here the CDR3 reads CASSQTSGGRRETQYF. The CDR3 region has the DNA TGCGCCAGCAGCCAAACTAGCGGGGGGCGGCGAGAGACCCAGTACTTC.

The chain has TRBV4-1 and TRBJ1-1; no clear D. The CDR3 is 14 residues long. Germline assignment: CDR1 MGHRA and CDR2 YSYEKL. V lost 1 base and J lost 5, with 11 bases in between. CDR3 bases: TGCGCCAGCAGCCAAGTCGGGGAGTTGACTGAAGCTTTCTTT. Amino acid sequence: CASSQVGELTEAFF.

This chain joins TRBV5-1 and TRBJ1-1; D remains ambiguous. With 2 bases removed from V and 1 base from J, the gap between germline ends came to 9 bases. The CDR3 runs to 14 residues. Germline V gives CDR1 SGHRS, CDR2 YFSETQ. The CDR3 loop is CASSLNAENTEAFF. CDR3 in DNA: TGCGCCAGCAGCTTAAATGCGGAGAACACTGAAGCTTTCTTT.

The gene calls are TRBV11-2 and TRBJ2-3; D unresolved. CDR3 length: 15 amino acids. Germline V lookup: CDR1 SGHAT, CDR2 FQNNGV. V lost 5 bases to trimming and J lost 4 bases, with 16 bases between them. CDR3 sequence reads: CASSPPHPHPDTQYF. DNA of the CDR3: TGTGCCAGCAGCCCCCCCCACCCACACCCAGATACGCAGTATTTT.

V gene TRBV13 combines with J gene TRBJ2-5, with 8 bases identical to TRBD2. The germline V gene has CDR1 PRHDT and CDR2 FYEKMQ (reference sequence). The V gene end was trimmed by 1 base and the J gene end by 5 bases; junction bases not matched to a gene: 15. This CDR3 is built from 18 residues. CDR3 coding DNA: TGTGCCAGCAGCTTAGCCACGGATAGCGGGATTAGTAACGAGACCCAGTACTTC. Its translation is CASSLATDSGISNETQYF. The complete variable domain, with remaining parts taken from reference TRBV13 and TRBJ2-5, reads AAGVIQSPRHLIKEKRETATLKCYPIPRHDTVYWYQQGPGQDPQFLISFYEKMQSDKGSIPDRFSAQQFSDYHSELNMSSLELGDSALYFCASSLATDSGISNETQYFGPGTRLLVL.

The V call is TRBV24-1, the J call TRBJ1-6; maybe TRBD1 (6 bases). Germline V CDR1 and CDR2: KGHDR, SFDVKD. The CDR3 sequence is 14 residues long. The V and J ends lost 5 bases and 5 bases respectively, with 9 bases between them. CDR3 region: CATSGGQDNSPLHF. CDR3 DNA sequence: TGTGCCACCAGTGGGGGACAAGATAATTCACCCCTCCACTTT.

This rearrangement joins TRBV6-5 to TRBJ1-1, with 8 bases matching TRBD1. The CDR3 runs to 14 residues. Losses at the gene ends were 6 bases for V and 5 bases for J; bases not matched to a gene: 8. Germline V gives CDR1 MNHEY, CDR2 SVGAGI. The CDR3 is CASSGDRSDTEAFF. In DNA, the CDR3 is TGTGCCAGCAGCGGGGACAGGTCGGATACTGAAGCTTTCTTT.

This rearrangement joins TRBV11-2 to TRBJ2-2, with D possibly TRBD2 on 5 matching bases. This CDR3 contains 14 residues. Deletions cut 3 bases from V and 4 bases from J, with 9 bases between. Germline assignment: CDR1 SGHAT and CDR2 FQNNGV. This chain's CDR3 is CASSFRGGTGELFF. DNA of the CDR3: TGTGCCAGCAGCTTCCGGGGTGGCACCGGGGAGCTGTTTTTT.

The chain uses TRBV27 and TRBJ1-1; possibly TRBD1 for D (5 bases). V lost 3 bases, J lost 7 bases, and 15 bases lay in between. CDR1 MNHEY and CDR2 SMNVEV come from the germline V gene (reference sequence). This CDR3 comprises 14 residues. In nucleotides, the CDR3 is TGTGCCAGCAGTTTCATCTCAGGGATAGGTGAAGCTTTCTTT. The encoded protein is CASSFISGIGEAFF.

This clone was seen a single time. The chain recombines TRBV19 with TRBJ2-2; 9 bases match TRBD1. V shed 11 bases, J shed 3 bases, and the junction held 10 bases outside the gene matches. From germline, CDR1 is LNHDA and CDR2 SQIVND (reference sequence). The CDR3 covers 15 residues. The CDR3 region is CAPGEGQGYTGELFF. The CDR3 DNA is TGTGCCCCTGGGGAGGGACAGGGTTACACCGGGGAGCTGTTTTTT. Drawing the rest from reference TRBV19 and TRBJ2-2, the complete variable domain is DGGITQSPKYLFRKEGQNVTLSCEQNLNHDAMYWYRQDPGQGLRLIYYSQIVNDFQKGDIAEGYSVSREKKESFPLTVTSAQKNPTAFYLCAPGEGQGYTGELFFGEGSRLTVL.

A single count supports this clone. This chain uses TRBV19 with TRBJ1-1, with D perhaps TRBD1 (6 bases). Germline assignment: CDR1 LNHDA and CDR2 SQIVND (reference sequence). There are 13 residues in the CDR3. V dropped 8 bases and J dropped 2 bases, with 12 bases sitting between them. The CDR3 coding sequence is TGTGCCAGTCGACAGGACAGAAACACTGAAGCTTTCTTT. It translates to CASRQDRNTEAFF.

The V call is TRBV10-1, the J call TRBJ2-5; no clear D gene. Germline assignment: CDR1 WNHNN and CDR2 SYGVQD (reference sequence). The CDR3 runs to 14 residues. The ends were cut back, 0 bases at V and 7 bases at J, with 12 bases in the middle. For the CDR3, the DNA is TGCGCCAGCAGTGAGTCTGTTGATCTGAGGACCCAGTACTTC. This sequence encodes CASSESVDLRTQYF.

CDR3 residues: CASSYSTPTYNEQFF. DNA for the CDR3: TGTGCCAGCAGTTACTCGACTCCTACCTACAATGAGCAGTTCTTC. This chain connects TRBV6-5 to TRBJ2-1; the D is unclear. The V and J ends lost 0 bases and 2 bases respectively, with 8 bases between them. The length of the CDR3 is 15 residues. CDR1 MNHEY and CDR2 SVGAGI come from the germline V gene.

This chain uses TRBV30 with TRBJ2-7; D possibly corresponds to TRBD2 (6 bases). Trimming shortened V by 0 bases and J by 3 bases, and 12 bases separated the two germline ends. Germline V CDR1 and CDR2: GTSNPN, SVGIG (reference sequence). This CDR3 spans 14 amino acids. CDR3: CAWSVGGKLYEQYF. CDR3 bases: TGTGCCTGGAGTGTGGGGGGTAAGCTCTACGAGCAGTACTTC. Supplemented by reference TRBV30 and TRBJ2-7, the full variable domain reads SQTIHQWPATLVQPVGSPLSLECTVEGTSNPNLYWYRQAAGRGLQLLFYSVGIGQISSEVPQNLSASRPQDRQFILSSKKLLLSDSGFYLCAWSVGGKLYEQYFGPGTRLTVT.

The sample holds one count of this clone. This CDR3 reads CATSGWGQETQYF. The CDR3 bases are TGTGCCACCAGTGGGTGGGGGCAGGAGACCCAGTACTTC. The chain links TRBV24-1 to TRBJ2-5; D is possibly TRBD1 (6 bases). The V end was cut by 5 bases, the J end by 5 bases, with 11 bases between. The CDR3 has 13 residues. Germline CDR1 KGHDR, CDR2 SFDVKD.

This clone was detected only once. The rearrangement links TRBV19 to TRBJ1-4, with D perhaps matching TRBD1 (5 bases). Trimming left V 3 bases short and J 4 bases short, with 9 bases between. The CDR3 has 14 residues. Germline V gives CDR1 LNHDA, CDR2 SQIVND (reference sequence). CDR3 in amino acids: CASSMGGFNEKLFF. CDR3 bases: TGTGCCAGTAGTATGGGGGGATTTAATGAAAAACTGTTTTTT.

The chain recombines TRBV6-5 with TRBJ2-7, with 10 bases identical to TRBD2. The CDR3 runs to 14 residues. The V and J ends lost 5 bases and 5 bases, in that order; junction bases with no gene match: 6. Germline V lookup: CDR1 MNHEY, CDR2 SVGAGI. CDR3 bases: TGTGCCAGCAGTCTAGCGGGGGAAGGTCACGAGCAGTACTTC. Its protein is CASSLAGEGHEQYF.

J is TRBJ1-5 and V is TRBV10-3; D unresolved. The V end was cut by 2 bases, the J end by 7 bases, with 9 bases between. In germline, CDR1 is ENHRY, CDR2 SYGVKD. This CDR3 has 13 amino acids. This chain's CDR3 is CAISEMGRQPQHF. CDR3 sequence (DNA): TGTGCCATCAGTGAGATGGGGAGGCAGCCCCAGCATTTT.